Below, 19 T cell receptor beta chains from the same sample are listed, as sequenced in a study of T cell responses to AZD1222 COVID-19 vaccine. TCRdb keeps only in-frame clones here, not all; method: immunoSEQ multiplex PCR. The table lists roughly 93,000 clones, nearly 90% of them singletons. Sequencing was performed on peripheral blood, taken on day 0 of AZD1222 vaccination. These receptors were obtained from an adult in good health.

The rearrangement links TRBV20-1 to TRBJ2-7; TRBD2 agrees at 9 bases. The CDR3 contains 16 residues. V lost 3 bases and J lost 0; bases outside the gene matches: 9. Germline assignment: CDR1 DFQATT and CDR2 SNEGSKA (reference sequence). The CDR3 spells CSASTSGGLSSYEQYF. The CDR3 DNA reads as TGCAGTGCTAGTACCAGCGGGGGGCTGAGCTCCTACGAGCAGTACTTC.

The CDR3 DNA reads TGTGCCTGCGACAGACCGGGCTCCTACGAGCAGTACTTC. Its protein is CACDRPGSYEQYF. The chain recombines TRBV30 with TRBJ2-7, with TRBD1 as a possible D gene (5 bases). The CDR3 is 13 residues long. Per the germline V gene, CDR1 is GTSNPN and CDR2 is SVGIG (reference sequence). The V gene lost 6 bases and the J gene lost 0 bases, with 12 bases spanning the gap.

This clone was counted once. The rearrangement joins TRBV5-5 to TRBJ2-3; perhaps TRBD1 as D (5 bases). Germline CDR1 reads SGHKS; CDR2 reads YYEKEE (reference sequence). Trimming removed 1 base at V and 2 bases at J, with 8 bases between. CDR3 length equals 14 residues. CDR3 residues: CASSLNRYTDTQYF. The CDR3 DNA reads TGTGCCAGCAGCTTGAACAGGTACACAGATACGCAGTATTTT.

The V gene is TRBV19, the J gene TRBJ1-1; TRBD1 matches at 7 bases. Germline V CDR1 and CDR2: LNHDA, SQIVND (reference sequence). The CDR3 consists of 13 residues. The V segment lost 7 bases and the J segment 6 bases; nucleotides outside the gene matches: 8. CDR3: CASMLTGTPEAFF. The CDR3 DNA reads TGTGCCAGTATGTTGACAGGGACCCCTGAAGCTTTCTTT.

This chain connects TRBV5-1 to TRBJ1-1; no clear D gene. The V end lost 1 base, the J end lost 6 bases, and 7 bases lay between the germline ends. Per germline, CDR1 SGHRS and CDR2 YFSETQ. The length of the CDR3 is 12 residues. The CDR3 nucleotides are TGCGCCAGCAGCTTGAAGGGTGCTGAAGCTTTCTTT. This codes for CASSLKGAEAFF.

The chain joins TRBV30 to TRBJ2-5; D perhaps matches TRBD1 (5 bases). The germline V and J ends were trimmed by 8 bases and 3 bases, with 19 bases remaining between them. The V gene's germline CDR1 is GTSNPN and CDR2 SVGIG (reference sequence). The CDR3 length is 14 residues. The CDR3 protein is CAPLSGQAKETQYF. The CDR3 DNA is TGTGCCCCCCTTAGTGGACAAGCTAAAGAGACCCAGTACTTC.

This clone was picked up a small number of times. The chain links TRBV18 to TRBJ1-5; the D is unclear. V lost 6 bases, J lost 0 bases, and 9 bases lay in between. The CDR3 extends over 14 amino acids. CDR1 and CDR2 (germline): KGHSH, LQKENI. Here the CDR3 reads CASSPALSNQPQHF. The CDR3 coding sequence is TGTGCCAGCTCCCCTGCCCTTAGCAATCAGCCCCAGCATTTT.

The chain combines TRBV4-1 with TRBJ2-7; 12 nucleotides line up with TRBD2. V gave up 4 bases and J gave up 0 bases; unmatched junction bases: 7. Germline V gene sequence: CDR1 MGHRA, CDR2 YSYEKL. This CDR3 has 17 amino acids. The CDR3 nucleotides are TGCGCCAGCAGCCCCGGGACTAGCGGGTTTTCCTCCTACGAGCAGTACTTC. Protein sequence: CASSPGTSGFSSYEQYF.

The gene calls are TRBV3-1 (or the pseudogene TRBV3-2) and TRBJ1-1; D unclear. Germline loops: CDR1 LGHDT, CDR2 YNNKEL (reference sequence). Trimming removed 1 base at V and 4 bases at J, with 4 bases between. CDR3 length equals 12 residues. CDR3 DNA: TGTGCCAGCAGCCAAGGTCTCACTGAAGCTTTCTTT. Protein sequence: CASSQGLTEAFF.

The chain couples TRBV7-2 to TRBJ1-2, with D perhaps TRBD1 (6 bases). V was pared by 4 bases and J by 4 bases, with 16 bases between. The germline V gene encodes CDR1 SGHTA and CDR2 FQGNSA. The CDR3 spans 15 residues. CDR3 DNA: TGTGCCAGCAGCTACCTCTCGACAGGAGGCTATGGCTACACCTTC. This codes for CASSYLSTGGYGYTF.

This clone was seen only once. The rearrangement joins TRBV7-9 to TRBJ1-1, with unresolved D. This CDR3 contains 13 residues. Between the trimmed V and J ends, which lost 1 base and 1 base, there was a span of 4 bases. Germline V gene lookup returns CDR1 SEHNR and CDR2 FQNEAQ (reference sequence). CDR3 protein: CASSLEENTEAFF. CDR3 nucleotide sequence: TGTGCCAGCAGCTTAGAAGAGAACACTGAAGCTTTCTTT. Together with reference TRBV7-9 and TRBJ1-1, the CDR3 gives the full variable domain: DTGVSQNPRHKITKRGQNVTFRCDPISEHNRLYWYRQTLGQGPEFLTYFQNEAQLEKSRLLSDRFSAERPKGSFSTLEIQRTEQGDSAMYLCASSLEENTEAFFGQGTRLTVV.

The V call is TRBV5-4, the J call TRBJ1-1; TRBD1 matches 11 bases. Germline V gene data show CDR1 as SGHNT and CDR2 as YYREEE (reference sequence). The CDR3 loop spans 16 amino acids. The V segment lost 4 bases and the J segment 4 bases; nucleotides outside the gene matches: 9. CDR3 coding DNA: TGTGCCAGCAGCCGAGGACAGGGGGCGTCGGTCACTGAAGCTTTCTTT. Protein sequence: CASSRGQGASVTEAFF.

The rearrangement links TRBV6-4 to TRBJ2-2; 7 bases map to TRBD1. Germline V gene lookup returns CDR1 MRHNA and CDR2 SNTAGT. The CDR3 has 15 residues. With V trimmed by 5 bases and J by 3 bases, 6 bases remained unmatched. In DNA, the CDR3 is TGTGCCAGCAGTCCTGGACAGGCCCACACCGGGGAGCTGTTTTTT. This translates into CASSPGQAHTGELFF.

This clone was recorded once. For the CDR3, the DNA is TGTGCCAGCAGCGGGTCTAGCGGGGGGGCCGTATCTGACGAGCAGTACTTC. This encodes CASSGSSGGAVSDEQYF. The chain carries TRBV5-6 and TRBJ2-7; 12 bases map to TRBD2. This CDR3 contains 17 residues. The trim removed 4 bases at V and 5 bases at J, leaving 13 bases unmatched. The germline CDR1 and CDR2 sequences are SGHDT and YYEEEE.

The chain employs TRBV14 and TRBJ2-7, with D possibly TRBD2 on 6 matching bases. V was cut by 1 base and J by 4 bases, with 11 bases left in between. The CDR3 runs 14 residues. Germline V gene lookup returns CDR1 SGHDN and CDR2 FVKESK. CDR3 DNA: TGTGCCAGCAGCCAAGGGTTACGGGGGTACGAGCAGTACTTC. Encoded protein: CASSQGLRGYEQYF.

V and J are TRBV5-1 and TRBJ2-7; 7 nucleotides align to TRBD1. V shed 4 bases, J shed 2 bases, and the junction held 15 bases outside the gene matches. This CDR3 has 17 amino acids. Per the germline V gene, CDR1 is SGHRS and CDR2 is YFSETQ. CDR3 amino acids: CASSRRQGTTSTYEQYF. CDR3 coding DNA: TGCGCCAGCAGCAGGAGACAGGGTACAACCTCCACCTACGAGCAGTACTTC.

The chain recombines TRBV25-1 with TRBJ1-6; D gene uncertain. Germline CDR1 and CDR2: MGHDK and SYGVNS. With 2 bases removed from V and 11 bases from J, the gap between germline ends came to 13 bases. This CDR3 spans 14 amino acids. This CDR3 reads CASSEHQDRTPLHF. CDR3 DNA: TGTGCCAGCAGTGAACACCAGGATCGGACACCCCTCCACTTT.

CDR3 in DNA: TGTGCCAGCAGCTTGCAGTTCGGGCAGGGGAACAATCAGCCCCAGCATTTT. Protein sequence: CASSLQFGQGNNQPQHF. This rearrangement joins TRBV5-8 to TRBJ1-5, with TRBD1 as a possible D gene (6 bases). Trimming shortened V by 1 base and J by 3 bases, and 17 bases separated the two germline ends. The CDR3 totals 17 residues. CDR1 SGHTS and CDR2 YDEGEE come from the germline V gene.

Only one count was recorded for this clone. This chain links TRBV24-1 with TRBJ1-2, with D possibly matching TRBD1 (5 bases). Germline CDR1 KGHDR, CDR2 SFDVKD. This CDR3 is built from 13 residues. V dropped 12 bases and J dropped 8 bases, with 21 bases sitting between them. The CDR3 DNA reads TGTGCCCCGATTGCAGGCAGGGTCGAAGGCTACACCTTC. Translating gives CAPIAGRVEGYTF.